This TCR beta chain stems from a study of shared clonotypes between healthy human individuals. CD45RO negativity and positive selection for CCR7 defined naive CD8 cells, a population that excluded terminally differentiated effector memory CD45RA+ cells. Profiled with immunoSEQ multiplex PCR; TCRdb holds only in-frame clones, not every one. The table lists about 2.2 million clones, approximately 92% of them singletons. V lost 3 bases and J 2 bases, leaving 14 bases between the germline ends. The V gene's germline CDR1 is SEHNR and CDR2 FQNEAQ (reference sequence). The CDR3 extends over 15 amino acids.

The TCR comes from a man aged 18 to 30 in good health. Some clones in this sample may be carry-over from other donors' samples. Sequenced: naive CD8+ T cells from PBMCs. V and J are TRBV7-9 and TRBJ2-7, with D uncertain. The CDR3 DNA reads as TGTGCCAGCAGCTTTCTCCCCGGACGAACCTACGAGCAGTACTTC. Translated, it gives CASSFLPGRTYEQYF.